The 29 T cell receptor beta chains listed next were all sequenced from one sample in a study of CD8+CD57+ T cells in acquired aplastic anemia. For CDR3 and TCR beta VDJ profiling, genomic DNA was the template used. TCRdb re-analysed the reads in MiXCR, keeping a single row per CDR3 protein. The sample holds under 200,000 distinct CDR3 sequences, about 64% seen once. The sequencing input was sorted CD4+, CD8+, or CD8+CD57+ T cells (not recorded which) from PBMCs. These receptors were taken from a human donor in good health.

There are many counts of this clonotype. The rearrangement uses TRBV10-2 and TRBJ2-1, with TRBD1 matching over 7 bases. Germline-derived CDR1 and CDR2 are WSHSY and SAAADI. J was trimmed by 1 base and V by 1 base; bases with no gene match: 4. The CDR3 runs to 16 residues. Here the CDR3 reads CASSEFEGASYNEQFF. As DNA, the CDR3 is TGCGCCAGCAGTGAGTTCGAGGGGGCTTCCTACAATGAGCAGTTCTTC.

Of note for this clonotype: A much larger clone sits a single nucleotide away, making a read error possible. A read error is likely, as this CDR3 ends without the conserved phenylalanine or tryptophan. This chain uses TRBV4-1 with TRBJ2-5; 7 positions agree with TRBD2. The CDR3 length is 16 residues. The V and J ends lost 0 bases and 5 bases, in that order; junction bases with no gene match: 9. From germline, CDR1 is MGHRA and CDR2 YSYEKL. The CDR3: CASSQDPGRVWETQYS. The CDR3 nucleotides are TGCGCCAGCAGCCAAGACCCGGGGAGGGTATGGGAGACCCAGTACTCC.

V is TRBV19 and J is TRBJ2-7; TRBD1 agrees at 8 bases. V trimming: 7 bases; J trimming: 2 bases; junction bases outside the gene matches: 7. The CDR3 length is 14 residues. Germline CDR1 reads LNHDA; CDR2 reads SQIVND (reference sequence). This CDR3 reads CASTPTGVPYEQYF. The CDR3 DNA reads TGTGCCAGTACCCCGACAGGGGTGCCCTACGAGCAGTACTTC.

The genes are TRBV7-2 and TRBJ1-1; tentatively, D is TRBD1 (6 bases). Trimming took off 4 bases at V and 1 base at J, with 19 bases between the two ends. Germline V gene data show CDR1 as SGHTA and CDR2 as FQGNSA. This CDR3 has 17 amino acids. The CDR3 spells CASSSDHEDRSNTEAFF. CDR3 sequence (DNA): TGTGCCAGCAGCTCCGACCATGAGGACAGATCGAACACTGAAGCTTTCTTT.

The CDR3 DNA follows: TGTGCCAGCAGCCCGAACCGAGGGACTAGCGGCGAGCAGTACTTC. Translated: CASSPNRGTSGEQYF. The chain combines TRBV9 with TRBJ2-7; 11 bases are shared with TRBD2. The CDR3 has 15 residues. Germline V gives CDR1 SGDLS, CDR2 YYNGEE. Unmatched junction bases numbered 9, after V lost 4 bases and J lost 6 bases.

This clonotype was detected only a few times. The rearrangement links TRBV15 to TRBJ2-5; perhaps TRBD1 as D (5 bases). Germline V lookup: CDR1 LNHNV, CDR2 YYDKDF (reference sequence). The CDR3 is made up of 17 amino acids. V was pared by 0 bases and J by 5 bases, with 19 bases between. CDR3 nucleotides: TGTGCCACCAGCAGAGATCGCCCTCAACGGAAGGGGGAGACCCAGTACTTC. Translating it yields CATSRDRPQRKGETQYF.

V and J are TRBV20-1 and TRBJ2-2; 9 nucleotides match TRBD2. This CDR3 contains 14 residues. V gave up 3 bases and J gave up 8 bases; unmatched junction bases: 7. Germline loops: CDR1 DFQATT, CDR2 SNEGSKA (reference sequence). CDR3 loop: CSASLAGLTGELFF. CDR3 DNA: TGCAGTGCTAGTCTAGCGGGACTCACTGGGGAGCTGTTTTTT.

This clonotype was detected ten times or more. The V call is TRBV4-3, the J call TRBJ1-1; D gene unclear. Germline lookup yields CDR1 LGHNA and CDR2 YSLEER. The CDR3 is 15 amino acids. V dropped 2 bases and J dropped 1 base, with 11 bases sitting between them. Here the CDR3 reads CASSQRASSNTEAFF. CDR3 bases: TGCGCCAGCAGCCAAAGGGCGAGCTCGAACACTGAAGCTTTCTTT.

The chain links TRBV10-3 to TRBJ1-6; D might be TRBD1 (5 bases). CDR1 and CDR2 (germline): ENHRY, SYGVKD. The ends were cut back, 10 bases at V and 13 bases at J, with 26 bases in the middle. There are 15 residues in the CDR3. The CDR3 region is CASSWDPREGSPLHF. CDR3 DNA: TGTGCCAGCAGCTGGGACCCTAGGGAGGGCTCTCCCCTCCACTTT.

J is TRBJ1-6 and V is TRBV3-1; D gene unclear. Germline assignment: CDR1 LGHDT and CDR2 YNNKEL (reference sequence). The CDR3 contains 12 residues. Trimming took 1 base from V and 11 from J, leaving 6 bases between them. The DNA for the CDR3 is TGTGCCAGCAGCCAAGCCGGGGCACCCCTCCACTTT. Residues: CASSQAGAPLHF.

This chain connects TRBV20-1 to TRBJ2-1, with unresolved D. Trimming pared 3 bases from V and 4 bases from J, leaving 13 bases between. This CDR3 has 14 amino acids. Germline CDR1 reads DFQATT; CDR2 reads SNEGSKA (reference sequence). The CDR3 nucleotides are TGCAGTGCTAGGTCCCTCCCGCAATACAATGAGCAGTTCTTC. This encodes CSARSLPQYNEQFF.

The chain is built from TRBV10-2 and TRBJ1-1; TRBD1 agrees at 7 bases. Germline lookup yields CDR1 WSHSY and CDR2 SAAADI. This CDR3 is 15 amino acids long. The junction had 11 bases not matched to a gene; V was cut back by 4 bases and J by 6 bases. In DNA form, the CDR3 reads TGCGCCAGCAGTGTCAACGGACAGGCGTTCGCTGAAGCTTTCTTT. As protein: CASSVNGQAFAEAFF.

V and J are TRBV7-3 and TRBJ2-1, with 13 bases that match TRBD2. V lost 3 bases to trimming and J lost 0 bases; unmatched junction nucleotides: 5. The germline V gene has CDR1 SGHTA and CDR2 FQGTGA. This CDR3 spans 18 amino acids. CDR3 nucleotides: TGTGCCAGCAGCTTTAATCGACTAGCGGGGGGCTCCTACAATGAGCAGTTCTTC. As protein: CASSFNRLAGGSYNEQFF.

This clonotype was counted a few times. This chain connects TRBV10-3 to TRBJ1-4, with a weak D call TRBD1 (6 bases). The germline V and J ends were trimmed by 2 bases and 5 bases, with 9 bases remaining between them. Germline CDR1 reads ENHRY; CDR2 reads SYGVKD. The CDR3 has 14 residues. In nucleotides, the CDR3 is TGTGCCATCAGTGAGCGGACAGAGAATGAAAAACTGTTTTTT. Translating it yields CAISERTENEKLFF.

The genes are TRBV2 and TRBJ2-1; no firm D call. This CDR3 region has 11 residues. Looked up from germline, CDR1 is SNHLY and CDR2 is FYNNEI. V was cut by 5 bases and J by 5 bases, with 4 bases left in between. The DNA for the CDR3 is TGTGCCAGCAGTCCCCACAATGAGCAGTTCTTC. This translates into CASSPHNEQFF.

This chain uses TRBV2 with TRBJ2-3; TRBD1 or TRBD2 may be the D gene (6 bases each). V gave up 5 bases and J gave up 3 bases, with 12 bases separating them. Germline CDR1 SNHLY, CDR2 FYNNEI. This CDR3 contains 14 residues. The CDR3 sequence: CASSRTGRTDTQYF. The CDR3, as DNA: TGTGCCAGCAGTCGCACAGGGAGGACAGATACGCAGTATTTT. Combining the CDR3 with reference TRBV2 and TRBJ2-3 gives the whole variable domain EPEVTQTPSHQVTQMGQEVILRCVPISNHLYFYWYRQILGQKVEFLVSFYNNEISEKSEIFDDQFSVERPDGSNFTLKIRSTKLEDSAMYFCASSRTGRTDTQYFGPGTRLTVL.

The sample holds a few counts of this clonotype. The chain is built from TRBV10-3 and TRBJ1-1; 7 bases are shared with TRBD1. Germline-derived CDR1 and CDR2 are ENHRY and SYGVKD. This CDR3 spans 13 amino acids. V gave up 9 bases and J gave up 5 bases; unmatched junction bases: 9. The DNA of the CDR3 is TGTGCCATATCTTTCGACAGGGAGACTGAAGCTTTCTTT. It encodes CAISFDRETEAFF.

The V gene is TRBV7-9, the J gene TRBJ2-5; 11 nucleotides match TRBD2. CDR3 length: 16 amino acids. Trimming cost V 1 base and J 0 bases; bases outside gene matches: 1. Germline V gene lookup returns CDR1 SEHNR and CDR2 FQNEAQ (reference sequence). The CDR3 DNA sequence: TGTGCCAGCAGCTTAGGACTAGCGGGGTACCAAGAGACCCAGTACTTC. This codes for CASSLGLAGYQETQYF.

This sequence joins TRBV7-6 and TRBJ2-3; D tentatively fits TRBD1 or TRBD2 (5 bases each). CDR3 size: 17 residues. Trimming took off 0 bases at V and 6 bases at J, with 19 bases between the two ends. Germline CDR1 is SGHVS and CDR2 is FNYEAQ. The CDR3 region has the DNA TGTGCCAGCAGCTTAGCGCCTGGGACCCGGGCGACCGATACGCAGTATTTT. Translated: CASSLAPGTRATDTQYF.

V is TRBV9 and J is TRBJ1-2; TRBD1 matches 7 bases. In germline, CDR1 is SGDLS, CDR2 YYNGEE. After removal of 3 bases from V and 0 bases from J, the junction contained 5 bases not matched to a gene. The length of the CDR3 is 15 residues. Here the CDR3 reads CASSAGQVANYGYTF. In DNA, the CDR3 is TGTGCCAGCAGCGCTGGACAGGTTGCTAACTATGGCTACACCTTC. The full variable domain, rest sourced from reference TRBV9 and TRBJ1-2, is DSGVTQTPKHLITATGQRVTLRCSPRSGDLSVYWYQQSLDQGLQFLIQYYNGEERAKGNILERFSAQQFPDLHSELNLSSLELGDSALYFCASSAGQVANYGYTFGSGTRLTVV.

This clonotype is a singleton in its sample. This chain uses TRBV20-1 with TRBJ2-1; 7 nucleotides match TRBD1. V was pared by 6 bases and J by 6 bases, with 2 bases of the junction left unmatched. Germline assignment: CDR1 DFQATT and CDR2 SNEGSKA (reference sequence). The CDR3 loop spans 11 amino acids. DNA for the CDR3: TGCAGTGCCGGGACAGCCAATGAGCAGTTCTTC. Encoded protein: CSAGTANEQFF.

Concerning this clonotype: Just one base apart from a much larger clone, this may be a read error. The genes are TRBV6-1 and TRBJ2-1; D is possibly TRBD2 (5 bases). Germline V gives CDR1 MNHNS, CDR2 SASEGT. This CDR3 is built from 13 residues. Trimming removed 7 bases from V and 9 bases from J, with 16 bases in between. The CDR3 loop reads CASNGRGGGEQFF. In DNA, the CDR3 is TGTGCCAGCAATGGTCGAGGAGGCGGTGAGCAGTTCTTC.

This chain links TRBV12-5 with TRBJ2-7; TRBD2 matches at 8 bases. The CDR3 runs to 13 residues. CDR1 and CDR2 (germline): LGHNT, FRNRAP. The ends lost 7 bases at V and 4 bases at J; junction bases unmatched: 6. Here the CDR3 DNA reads TGTGCTAGTGCCCTTCGGGAGGGGTACGAGCAGTACTTC. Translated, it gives CASALREGYEQYF.

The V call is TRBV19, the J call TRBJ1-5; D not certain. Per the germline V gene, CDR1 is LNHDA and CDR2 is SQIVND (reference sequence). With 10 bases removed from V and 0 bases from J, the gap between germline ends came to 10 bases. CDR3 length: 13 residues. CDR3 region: CATWASSNQPQHF. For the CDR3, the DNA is TGTGCCACCTGGGCCAGTAGCAATCAGCCCCAGCATTTT.

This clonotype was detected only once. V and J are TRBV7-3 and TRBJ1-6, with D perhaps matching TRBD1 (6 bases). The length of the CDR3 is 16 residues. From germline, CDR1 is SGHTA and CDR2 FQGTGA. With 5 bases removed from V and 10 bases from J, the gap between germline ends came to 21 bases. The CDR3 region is CASSAQPRGVESPLHF. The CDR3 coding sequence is TGTGCCAGCAGCGCCCAACCCAGGGGAGTAGAGTCACCCCTCCACTTT.

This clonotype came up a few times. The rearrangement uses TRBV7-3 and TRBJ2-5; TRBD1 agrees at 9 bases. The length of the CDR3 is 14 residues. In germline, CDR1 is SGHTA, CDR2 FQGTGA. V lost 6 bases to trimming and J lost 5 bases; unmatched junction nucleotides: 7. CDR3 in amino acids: CASSPTGGSETQYF. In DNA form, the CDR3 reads TGTGCCAGCAGTCCAACAGGGGGCTCGGAGACCCAGTACTTC.

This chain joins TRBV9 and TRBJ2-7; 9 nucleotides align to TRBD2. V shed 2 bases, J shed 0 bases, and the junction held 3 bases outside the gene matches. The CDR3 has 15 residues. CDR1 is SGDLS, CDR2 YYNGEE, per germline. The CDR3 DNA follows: TGTGCCAGCAGCGTTAGTAGCGGGGGCTCCTACGAGCAGTACTTC. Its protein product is CASSVSSGGSYEQYF.

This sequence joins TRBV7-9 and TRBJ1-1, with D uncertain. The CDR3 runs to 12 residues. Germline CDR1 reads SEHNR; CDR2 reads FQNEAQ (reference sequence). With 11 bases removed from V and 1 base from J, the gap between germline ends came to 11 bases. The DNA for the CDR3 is TGTGCCTCAAAGGTGGGGAACACTGAAGCTTTCTTT. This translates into CASKVGNTEAFF.

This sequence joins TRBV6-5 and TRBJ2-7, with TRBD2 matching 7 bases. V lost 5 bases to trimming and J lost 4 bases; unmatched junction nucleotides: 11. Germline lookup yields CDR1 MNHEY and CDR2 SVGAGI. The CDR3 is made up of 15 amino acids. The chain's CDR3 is CASSAGASGFYEQYF. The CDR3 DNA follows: TGTGCCAGCAGTGCTGGGGCTAGCGGATTTTACGAGCAGTACTTC.